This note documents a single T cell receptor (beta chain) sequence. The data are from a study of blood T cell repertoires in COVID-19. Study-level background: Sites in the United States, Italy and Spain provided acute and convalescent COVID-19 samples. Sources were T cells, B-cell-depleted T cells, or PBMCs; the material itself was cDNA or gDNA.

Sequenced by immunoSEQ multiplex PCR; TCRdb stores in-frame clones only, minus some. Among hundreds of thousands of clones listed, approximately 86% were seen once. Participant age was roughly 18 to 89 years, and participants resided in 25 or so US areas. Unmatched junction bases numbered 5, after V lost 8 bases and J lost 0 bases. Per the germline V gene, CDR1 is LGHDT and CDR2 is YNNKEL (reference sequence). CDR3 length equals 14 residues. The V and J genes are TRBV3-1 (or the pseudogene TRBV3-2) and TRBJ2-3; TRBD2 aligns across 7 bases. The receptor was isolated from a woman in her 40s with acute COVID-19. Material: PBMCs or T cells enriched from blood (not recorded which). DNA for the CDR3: TGTGCCAGCCTCGGGGAGGGGAGCACAGATACGCAGTATTTT. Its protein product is CASLGEGSTDTQYF.